The subject of this entry is one T cell receptor (beta chain). The antigen is undetermined. This specimen comes from a study of glioma-infiltrating T cells after dendritic cell vaccination. The primer mix had 60 V beta and 13 J beta primers. Clones were read by immunoSEQ multiplex PCR, and TCRdb kept only the in-frame ones, dropping some. The table has tens of thousands of clones, roughly 87% seen once. Overall study results and limits: Few patients contributed both blood and tumor specimens.

CDR3 length equals 14 residues. Germline V gene data show CDR1 as SGHDT and CDR2 as YYEEEE. V lost 0 bases and J 7 bases, leaving 11 bases between the germline ends. The specimen was blood, collected before dendritic cell vaccination. The rearrangement uses TRBV5-6 and TRBJ2-4, with a possible D match to TRBD2 (6 bases). The sequence came from a human donor with glioblastoma. CDR3: CASSLVGRENIQYF. The CDR3 DNA is TGTGCCAGCAGCTTGGTCGGTCGGGAGAACATTCAGTACTTC.